A single T cell receptor beta chain is shown here with its context. Its antigen remains unknown. This CDR3 spans 14 amino acids. V lost 5 bases, J lost 12 bases, and 15 bases stayed unmatched. CDR1 is MNHEY, CDR2 SVGAGI, per germline. The sample originates from a study of PD-1 blockade in classical Hodgkin lymphoma. Study findings and constraints: Reasons behind the repertoire differences stay unclear, perhaps disease activity or earlier therapy.

Each patient experienced a relapse that followed autologous stem cell transplantation, and brentuximab vedotin exposure varied. Profiling relied on immunoSEQ multiplex PCR, and the TCRdb table lists in-frame clones only, not all of them. The sample has around 19,000 clones; 70% to 90% are singletons. The chain recombines TRBV6-5 with TRBJ1-1; 7 nucleotides match TRBD1. This material consisted of peripheral blood mononuclear cells (PBMCs), taken before the second cycle of nivolumab. The sequence was obtained from a human donor with classical Hodgkin lymphoma. CDR3 residues: CASSPDQGGWGTFF. Here the CDR3 DNA reads TGTGCCAGCAGTCCTGACCAGGGGGGGTGGGGGACTTTCTTT.